This section outlines one T cell receptor beta chain sequence together with its context. The antigen is unknown. The study ran its PCR with 60 Vbeta and 13 Jbeta primers. Method: immunoSEQ multiplex PCR; TCRdb's copy keeps in-frame clones and lacks some. The repertoire includes 140,000 or so clones, roughly 90% of them detected once, and 0.51% sits in the top ten. V was clipped by 6 bases and J by 7 bases, with 12 bases between them. The CDR3 spans 12 residues. Germline V gives CDR1 MNHNS, CDR2 SASEGT. The data stem from a study of cytomegalovirus exposure and HLA in healthy donors. Whole-study results and caveats: TCR beta sequences numbering more than 15,000 were associated with HLA alleles at 0.05 false discovery rate in a later analysis. Highest at DRB1 and lowest at HLA-C, TCR association rates differed among HLA loci in a later analysis. Earlier analysis looked at TCR beta V segments, and most were productive about 90% or about 30% of the time. The only immune exposure information that was available was CMV serostatus.

The sample was PBMCs. The source is a woman aged 35 to 49 in good health and CMV-seronegative. V and J are TRBV6-1 and TRBJ1-1; no definite D call. As DNA, the CDR3 is TGTGCCAGCAGCCGAGGTGGAGTTGAAGCTTTCTTT. Protein product: CASSRGGVEAFF.